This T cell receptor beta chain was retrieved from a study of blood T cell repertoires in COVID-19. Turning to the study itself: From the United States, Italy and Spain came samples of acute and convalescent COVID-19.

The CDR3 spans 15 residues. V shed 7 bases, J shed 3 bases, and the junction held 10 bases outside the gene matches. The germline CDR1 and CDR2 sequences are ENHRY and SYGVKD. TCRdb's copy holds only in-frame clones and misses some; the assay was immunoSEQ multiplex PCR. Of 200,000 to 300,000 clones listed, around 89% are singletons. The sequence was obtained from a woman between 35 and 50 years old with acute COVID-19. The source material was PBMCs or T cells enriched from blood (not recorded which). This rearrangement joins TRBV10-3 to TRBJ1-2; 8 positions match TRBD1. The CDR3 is CAITESGTGDYGYTF. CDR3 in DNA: TGTGCCATCACCGAGTCAGGGACAGGCGACTATGGCTACACCTTC.